This T cell receptor (beta chain) was recorded in a study of blood T cell repertoires in COVID-19. Study background: PBMCs, B-cell-depleted T cells, or T cells were the source of the cDNA or gDNA that made up the material.

Generated by immunoSEQ multiplex PCR, the TCRdb table keeps only in-frame clones and is missing some. Here the sample spans about 480,000 clones, around 85% being singletons. CDR3 size: 15 residues. Trimming left V 0 bases short and J 4 bases short, with 14 bases between. Germline assignment: CDR1 SGHRS and CDR2 YFSETQ. For recovered donors of Cohort 3, there were two negative PCRs, clearance, or symptom resolution. The chain has TRBV5-1 and TRBJ2-7; D gene ambiguous. This receptor was obtained from an older woman who had recovered from COVID-19. Material for sequencing was PBMCs or T cells enriched from blood (not recorded which). Written as DNA, the CDR3 is TGCGCCAGCAGCTTGGCGACTGACCATATTTACGAGCAGTACTTC. Translated, it gives CASSLATDHIYEQYF.